This TCR beta chain was observed in a study of CXCR3-negative and CXCR3-positive naive CD8 T cells. Points from the study as a whole: Naive cells that were CXCR3-positive had more hydrophobic TRB CDR3s (compared with CXCR3-negative naive cells).

The length of the CDR3 is 14 residues. CDR1 is LNHNV and CDR2 is YYDKDF in the germline V gene (reference sequence). Regarding this clonotype: Its target is unknown.

UMI-labeled 5' RACE TRB cDNA libraries were prepared from the cells. From its re-call of the 5' RACE reads, TCRdb lists each CDR3 protein once, without DNA. Recorded here are 85,000 to 130,000 distinct CDR3 sequences; the top ten clones represent 0.35% to 0.4%. The chain links TRBV15 to TRBJ2-7; the D call of TRBD1 rests on TCRdb alone, since no DNA is present to check it. The sample was naive CXCR3+ CD8+ T cells from blood. Subset specified: CD45RO-CCR7+CD27+CD95- naive CD8+ T cells expressing CXCR3 (TNR3+). The TCR comes from a human donor in good health. Some clones in this sample may be carry-over from other donors' samples. The CDR3 is CATSSGTELYEQYF. The full variable domain, rest sourced from reference TRBV15 and TRBJ2-7, is DAMVIQNPRYQVTQFGKPVTLSCSQTLNHNVMYWYQQKSSQAPKLLFHYYDKDFNNEADTPDNFQSRRPNTSFCFLDIRSPGLGDTAMYLCATSSGTELYEQYFGPGTRLTVT.